The TCR beta chain under discussion was sequenced for a study of Graves' ophthalmopathy and Graves' hyperthyroidism. Newly diagnosed, the hyperthyroidism patients had under 2 months' duration and were aged 18 to 65. Other autoimmune diseases, uncontrolled infections, pregnancy or lactation ruled patients out of participation. Study-wide points: Most expanded clonotypes from thyroid (those above 0.001 frequency) were also found in blood.

RNA transcripts yielded amplified TCR beta CDR3 regions. HTBI primers were used in a first-round RT-PCR, which preceded a second-round multiplex PCR. TCRdb ran MiXCR on the multiplex PCR reads and lists one entry per CDR3 protein. Among around 590,000 distinct CDR3 sequences listed, approximately 37% were seen once. This clonotype was counted at least ten times. The target antigen is unknown. Germline CDR1 and CDR2: LGHNA and YNFKEQ. The length of the CDR3 is 13 residues. The V end lost 0 bases, the J end lost 4 bases, and 6 bases lay between the germline ends. The sequenced sample was peripheral blood or thyroid tissue (not recorded which). This TCR was sampled from an adult man with Graves' hyperthyroidism. The chain links TRBV4-2 to TRBJ2-5; D remains ambiguous. The CDR3 nucleotides read TGTGCCAGCAGCCAAGATGTCGGAGAGACCCAGTACTTC. Protein: CASSQDVGETQYF.